This T cell receptor beta chain was observed in a study of shared clonotypes between healthy human individuals. Overall study findings and caveats: Even with large depth, rarefaction showed that sorted-subset sequencing was incomplete. Memory subsets generally showed lower estimated richness than naive subsets.

Points on this clone: What it recognizes is unknown.

CDR1 is SGHVS and CDR2 is FQNEAQ in the germline V gene. Trimming cost V 2 bases and J 0 bases; bases outside gene matches: 0. CDR3 length equals 14 residues. Clones were sequenced by immunoSEQ multiplex PCR, and TCRdb holds only the in-frame ones, with some missing. Among about a million clones listed, around three quarters were seen once. V is TRBV7-8 and J is TRBJ1-1; TRBD1 matches 7 bases. The origin of this receptor is a man aged 18 to 29 in good health. Material: memory CD4+ T cells sorted from blood. The subset denotes: CD45RA-negative fraction. CDR3 coding DNA: TGTGCCAGCAGCTTAACAGGGGTGAACACTGAAGCTTTCTTT. Its protein product is CASSLTGVNTEAFF.